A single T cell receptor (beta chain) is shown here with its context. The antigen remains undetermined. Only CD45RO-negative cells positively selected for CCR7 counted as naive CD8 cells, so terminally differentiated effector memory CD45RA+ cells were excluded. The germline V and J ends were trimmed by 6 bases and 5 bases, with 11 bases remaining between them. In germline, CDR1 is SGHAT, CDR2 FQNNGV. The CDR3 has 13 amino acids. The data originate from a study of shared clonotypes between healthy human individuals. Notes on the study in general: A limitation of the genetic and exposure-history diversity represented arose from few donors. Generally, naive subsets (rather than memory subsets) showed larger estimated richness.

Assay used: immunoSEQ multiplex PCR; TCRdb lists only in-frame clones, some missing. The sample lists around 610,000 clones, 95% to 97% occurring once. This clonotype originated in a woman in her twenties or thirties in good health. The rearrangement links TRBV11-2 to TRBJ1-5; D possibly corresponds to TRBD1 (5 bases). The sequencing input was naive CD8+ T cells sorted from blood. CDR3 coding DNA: TGTGCCAGCAGTTTCGACAGCTATCAGCCCCAGCATTTT. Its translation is CASSFDSYQPQHF.